This T cell receptor (beta chain) derives from a study of cytomegalovirus exposure and HLA in healthy donors (dated by TCRdb to about 2017). With regard to the full study: An earlier analysis of more than 550 of the donors reported 250 to 350 Gb of sequence data and approximately 120 million unique TCR beta sequences obtained from approximately 180 million T cells. Of the 300 to 500 genotyped donors, 81% were placed in the genetic ancestry cluster associated with self-reported Caucasian donors. Among around 400 genotyped donors of the cohort, an average of roughly 230,000 unique TCR beta nucleotide sequences was sequenced per donor, of which about 19% were non-productive. The number of donors typed differed by locus, with roughly 620-630 for A, B, C, DRB1 and DQB1, approximately 500 for DQA1, nearly 610 for DPA1, and over 400 for DPB1. HLA typing covered class I and class II loci at four-digit resolution. A later genetic analysis used genome-wide SNP genotypes for about three fifths of the 666 donors, treating that subset as a discovery cohort. High-throughput TCR immunosequencing, statistical association of individual TCRs with disease status, and machine learning were combined to predict cytomegalovirus infection status. Rather than using new phenotypic data, the later analysis identified candidate immune exposures from TCR beta sequences and from how often those sequences occurred across donors. Four or five DR-DQ haplotypes were treated as single units for association and clustering because of strong linkage in the cohort. In an earlier analysis of 500 to 650 of the donors, high-throughput TCR beta sequencing was used to judge whether each TCR beta V gene segment behaved as functional or pseudogenic. All discovery cohort repertoires had been generated on a single sequencing platform. About 310 gigabases of sequencing data and tens of millions of unique TCR sequences were included in an early release covering roughly 600 HLA-typed donors. In addition to the first cohort of around 670 subjects, a separate validation cohort of approximately 120 different subjects was used. A later analysis re-examined previously published TCR beta repertoires from several hundred donors and added high-resolution HLA genotyping to investigate patterns of TCR occurrence. Donor age, sex, ethnicity and CMV serostatus were collected together with the repertoire data. The study profiled the T cell repertoires of 666 subjects by immunosequencing and related them to cytomegalovirus serostatus. The aim of the study was to test whether cataloging public T cell receptors could identify signatures of past pathogen exposure. Broad study findings and their caveats: According to a later genetic analysis, donors in an Asian-associated ancestry cluster had fewer N-insertions in productive TCRs than the roughly 670-donor mean. A group of highly shared sequence variants was considered likely to be a technical artifact of the sequencing pipeline. A later analysis found that HLA-associated TCR beta chains were more clonally expanded and had lower generation probabilities than equally common non-associated chains. Assigning TCR associations to individual alleles was difficult when HLA alleles, especially DR and DQ, strongly co-occurred. Because counts were too low, some 17 rarely observed V segments, including chromosome 9 orphons, were left out of the earlier analysis of over 550 of the donors. Because HLA typing was missing for some donors at each locus, association tests included only the typed subset. According to a later analysis, parvovirus B19, influenza, CMV and Epstein-Barr virus appeared linked to several top co-occurrence clusters. A further reported finding was that TCR beta sequences accurately predicted the HLA-A and HLA-B alleles for most subjects in the first cohort. Cytomegalovirus status was reported to be diagnosed by the classifier with high specificity and sensitivity in both the original and validation cohorts. In a later analysis, most CMV-associated TCR beta chains were found to appear HLA-restricted, with HLA associations seemingly driven largely by CMV exposure. V-gene and J-gene trimming of TCR beta chains was associated with a missense DCLRE1C variant in a later genetic analysis, and the association was replicated in an independent cohort. Correlated functional status among segregating V segments might reflect linkage disequilibrium, but an unknown experimental factor could not be ruled out. In vitro tests confirmed that three of the cytomegalovirus-associated TCR beta chains recognize cytomegalovirus antigens. Broadly in line with IMGT annotations, most TCR beta V segments showed up in productive rearrangements about 90% or about 30% of the time in an earlier analysis of approximately 640 of the donors. CMV serostatus was the only immune exposure information available for the cohort. The cohort was sequenced for TCR beta chains only, and without alpha or paired-chain data the features that could be detected were limited. The 87-base-pair reads could not distinguish some IMGT-functional V segments, including TRBV6-2 and TRBV6-3, so those segments were excluded. In a later analysis, some 18,000 TCR beta sequences were associated with specific HLA alleles at a false discovery rate of 0.05. While some public TCRs were present in many individuals, most TCR sequences turned up only very rarely across donors. Sequencing depth was assumed to be roughly uniform across donors in the presence/absence analyses, though that assumption may not hold. In a later analysis, the rate of TCR association differed among HLA loci, with DRB1 alleles having the most associated TCRs and HLA-C alleles having the fewest. The authors suggested that the approach could potentially be generalized to other disease states and immunological phenotypes. A total of some 180 TCR beta chains were listed by the study as associated with cytomegalovirus.

The cohort was made up of hundreds of healthy bone marrow donors. All cohort members were sampled while nominally healthy, although unrecorded immune exposures were likely present. The donor tested CMV seronegative, placing the donor among the 350 or so seronegative members of the cohort. A peripheral blood sample was collected from each donor, and TCR beta sequencing was performed on peripheral blood mononuclear cells. Genomic DNA extraction from the blood cell samples was performed with the Qiagen DNeasy Blood Extraction Kit. Library method: the immunoSEQ multiplex PCR assay. For the multiplex PCR, a mixture combining 60 forward primers for TCR Vbeta segments and 13 reverse primers for TCR Jbeta segments was used. The CDR3 region of rearranged TCR beta genes was amplified from genomic DNA by a multiplex PCR assay. The Illumina HiSeq System was used to sequence the amplified TCR beta libraries as 87-base-pair reads. In the paper's pipeline: A later analysis counted 75 million to 100 million unique TCR beta chains across the 550 to 800 repertoires, and roughly 10 million of these chains were shared by at least two donors. A nearest-neighbor algorithm error-corrected the raw reads and collapsed the reads into unique sequences, merging closely related sequences to remove PCR and sequencing errors. To assign V, D and J gene segments, CDR3 sequences were aligned to IMGT reference sequences. For a sequence to be retained, a match of at least six nucleotides to both a V gene segment and a J gene segment was required. Rearrangements were called productive when the CDR3 lacked stop codons and stayed in frame with V and J; all others were non-productive. CDR3 was defined according to IMGT convention as the region running from the second conserved V-encoded cysteine to the conserved J-encoded phenylalanine. The earlier analysis of some 550 of the donors excluded any sequence lacking an unambiguous match to a single V gene segment. An earlier analysis of a few hundred of the donors called V segments functional above 56.7% productive rearrangements and segregating when the between-donor standard deviation exceeded 5%. A statistical classification framework was developed to diagnose cytomegalovirus status using the catalog of TCR beta chain sequences. In a later analysis, V and J genes were assigned by comparing TCR nucleotide sequences against IMGT/GENE-DB human TR gene sequences. Using the TCRdist pipeline, a later analysis assigned CDR3 sequences along with most-parsimonious VDJ recombination scenarios. In a later analysis, each TCR beta chain was defined by its CDR3 amino acid sequence together with its V-gene family, and reads lacking a unique V-gene family were excluded. As a way to deal with suspected cross-contamination and a sequencing artifact, a later analysis dropped 500 to 700 nucleotide sequences that were highly shared and had low generation probability. In a later analysis, a clonal expansion index for each public chain was calculated from normalized within-repertoire ranks of inferred template counts. A later analysis computed generation probabilities with a VDJ recombination model fitted to out-of-frame rearrangements, and checked the results against IGoR. In a later analysis, hypergeometric tests were used to score TCR-TCR, TCR-HLA and TCR-CMV co-occurrence, with a repertoire-size bias correction applied to TCR pairs. False discovery rates were estimated in a later analysis by permuting HLA or CMV assignments 20 times. In a later analysis, co-occurring TCRs were grouped using DBSCAN, with TCRdist sequence similarity added in when clustering inside HLA-allele-positive subsets. Co-occurrence clustering excluded repertoires with fewer than 30,000 or more than 120,000 public chains, plus five with anomalous nucleotide sharing. TCRdb provides this immuneACCESS table in a form limited to in-frame rearrangements. Some clones are lacking; in checked studies, under half of them reflect an unresolved V gene, and why the rest are absent is not known. That table supplies the V and J calls and clone size; D and trimming were determined from the DNA. The table for this sample lists hundreds of thousands of clones; approximately 83% of them were counted only once. About 1.4% of the sample lies in the top ten.

Of note for this clone: Its antigen is not yet known. The sample holds no much larger clone one base away, and base qualities are not on file.

CDR1 and CDR2, per the germline V gene, are SGHRS and YFSETQ. The CDR3, from cysteine to phenylalanine, totals 14 residues. This entry keeps only the CDR3 DNA: 42 bases, framed from base 1. The germline ends are 15 bases apart after V is trimmed by 4 bases and J by 8 bases. The receptor was derived from a girl aged 5 to 17 in good health and CMV-seronegative. The sequenced material came from PBMCs. This receptor chain uses TRBV5-1 and TRBJ1-4; TRBD1 is a possible D gene, resting on 5 matching bases. The nucleotide sequence is given as TGCGCCAGCAGCCTCAGGGACGGAGGGGAAAAACTGTTTTTT. It encodes CASSLRDGGEKLFF.